Presented here are 9 T cell receptor beta chains from one specimen sequenced in a study of T cell responses to AZD1222 COVID-19 vaccine listed by TCRdb under 2021. What the time point label conveys for this sample: about 28 days (+/-7) after the second vaccine dose. Libraries were constructed by the immunoSEQ multiplex PCR assay. The immuneACCESS repertoire file appears here via TCRdb, limited to in-frame rearrangements. These files lack a portion of the clones; in checked studies, under half of the deficit traces to unresolved V genes, and the cause of the others is not known. This sample holds 14,000 or so clones; roughly 80% were observed only once. The top ten clones comprise roughly two fifths of the sample. Source: peripheral blood, taken 28 days after the second AZD1222 dose. Receptors originate from an adult who received the AZD1222 COVID-19 vaccine.

V and J are TRBV5-1 and TRBJ2-2; no reliable D call. The CDR3 has 13 residues. CDR1 and CDR2 from the germline V gene are SGHRS and YFSETQ. Trimming stripped 0 bases from V and 7 bases from J, with 7 bases between. As DNA, the CDR3 is TGCGCCAGCAGCTTGGAACAGCGCGGGGAGCTGTTTTTT. It specifies CASSLEQRGELFF.

The J gene is TRBJ2-7, the V gene TRBV27, with a weak D call TRBD2 (6 bases). V gave up 3 bases and J gave up 4 bases, with 10 bases separating them. Looked up from germline, CDR1 is MNHEY and CDR2 is SMNVEV (reference sequence). The CDR3 covers 13 residues. The CDR3 loop is CASSFRGNYEQYF. CDR3 DNA: TGTGCCAGCAGTTTCCGCGGGAATTACGAGCAGTACTTC.

The genes are TRBV2 and TRBJ2-7; TRBD2 matches 8 bases. Germline loops: CDR1 SNHLY, CDR2 FYNNEI. J gave up 1 base and V 9 bases, and 14 bases lay outside the gene matches. CDR3 length equals 16 residues. The CDR3 DNA reads TGTGCCAGTTCCCCTTTTTTAGCGGGGTCTTCCTACGAGCAGTACTTC. Amino acids: CASSPFLAGSSYEQYF.

The rearrangement uses TRBV30 and TRBJ2-7, with 12 bases aligning to TRBD2. J lost 4 bases, V lost 1 base, and 20 bases had no gene match. Germline-derived CDR1 and CDR2 are GTSNPN and SVGIG (reference sequence). This CDR3 is 20 amino acids long. CDR3 loop: CAWSARRSGLAGGLLYEQYF. The DNA of the CDR3 is TGTGCCTGGAGTGCACGGAGAAGCGGGCTAGCGGGGGGGCTATTGTACGAGCAGTACTTC.

The gene calls are TRBV9 and TRBJ2-2, with D perhaps matching TRBD2 (6 bases). This CDR3 spans 18 amino acids. Germline values: CDR1 SGDLS, CDR2 YYNGEE. Trimming took 0 bases from V and 4 from J, leaving 19 bases between them. The CDR3 sequence: CASSVDMGRGYGTGELFF. CDR3 coding DNA: TGTGCCAGCAGCGTAGATATGGGACGGGGGTATGGCACCGGGGAGCTGTTTTTT.

This clone was observed a single time. The V and J genes are TRBV9 and TRBJ1-2; TRBD1 is a possible D gene (5 bases). The length of the CDR3 is 11 residues. V was trimmed by 3 bases and J by 8 bases, leaving 8 bases between them. Germline assignment: CDR1 SGDLS and CDR2 YYNGEE. CDR3 protein: CASSAGGGYTF. The CDR3 region has the DNA TGTGCCAGCAGCGCGGGGGGAGGCTACACCTTC.

V gene TRBV4-3 combines with J gene TRBJ2-7, with 8 bases identical to TRBD2. CDR3 length equals 18 residues. Germline V gene lookup returns CDR1 LGHNA and CDR2 YSLEER. V lost 2 bases, J lost 0 bases, and 12 bases stayed unmatched. The CDR3 spells CASSQRYRTSGNSYEQYF. The CDR3 DNA reads TGCGCCAGCAGCCAACGCTATCGAACTAGCGGAAACTCCTACGAGCAGTACTTC.

This rearrangement joins TRBV5-1 to TRBJ1-3; 7 bases line up with TRBD1. This CDR3 has 15 amino acids. Trimming took 4 bases from V and 3 from J; bases not matched to a gene: 7. Germline V gene data show CDR1 as SGHRS and CDR2 as YFSETQ. The CDR3: CASSRATGNGNTIYF. CDR3 bases: TGCGCCAGCAGCAGGGCGACAGGGAATGGAAACACCATATATTTT.

The CDR3 bases are TGTGCCAGCAGTTTATTGGGCGAGGGGGCTAGGAATTCACCCCTCCACTTT. This sequence encodes CASSLLGEGARNSPLHF. This chain joins TRBV28 and TRBJ1-6; 7 bases align to TRBD1. The V segment lost 1 base and the J segment 7 bases; nucleotides outside the gene matches: 10. Germline V lookup: CDR1 MDHEN, CDR2 SYDVKM. The CDR3 extends over 17 amino acids.